This T cell receptor beta chain was identified in a study of blood T cell repertoires in COVID-19. The repertoire was sequenced with immunoSEQ multiplex PCR; TCRdb's copy has only in-frame clones and lacks some. Here the sample spans 85,000 to 120,000 clones, just under 85% being singletons. This CDR3 has 13 amino acids. The ends were cut back, 1 base at V and 5 bases at J, with 9 bases in the middle. What was sequenced was peripheral blood. The clonotype comes from a man aged 35 to 55 with active or convalescent COVID-19. The chain combines TRBV12-3 or TRBV12-4 with TRBJ2-7, with D possibly TRBD2 on 5 matching bases. The DNA for the CDR3 is TGTGCCAGCAGTTTAGGGGAGATTCACGAGCAGTACTTC. Translated, it gives CASSLGEIHEQYF.